The source of this T cell receptor (beta chain) is a study of blood T cell repertoires in COVID-19. As for the study in general: The United States, Italy and Spain were the sources of the acute and convalescent COVID-19 samples. The cDNA or gDNA used as material had been derived from T cells, B-cell-depleted T cells, or PBMCs.

Methods used by the authors: Estimation of nucleated cell counts was performed using reference gene primer amplification. Generated by immunoSEQ multiplex PCR, the TCRdb table keeps only in-frame clones and is missing some. That table gives V, J and clone size, and the DNA gave D and trimming. The data hold 170,000 or so clones, with around 84% observed a single time. Germline V gene sequence: CDR1 MNHEY, CDR2 SMNVEV (reference sequence). This CDR3 is built from 15 residues. With V trimmed by 5 bases and J by 5 bases, 8 bases remained unmatched. This clonotype originated in a man aged 40-55 years with active or convalescent COVID-19. The gene calls are TRBV27 and TRBJ2-3; 9 positions match TRBD1. Sequences were obtained from peripheral blood. The CDR3: CASSQQGAKEDTQYF. The DNA of the CDR3 is TGTGCCAGCAGTCAACAGGGGGCGAAGGAAGATACGCAGTATTTT.